The T cell receptor (beta chain) described here comes from a study of T cell repertoires in cytomegalovirus infection. In the study overall: The study used recently identified HLA-C-restricted and well-studied HLA-B-restricted CMV epitopes. Both a matching HLA type and CMV infection were indicated by public TCR beta signatures.

Study observations and caveats: Cumulative frequency (of public TCR beta family members) identified carriers of CMV plus the relevant HLA. HLA-C-restricted, CMV-specific TCR beta clonotypes were dominant ex vivo.

As to this clonotype: Its antigen is unknown.

V lost 6 bases, J lost 1 base, and 21 bases lay in between. Germline CDR1 reads SGHVS; CDR2 reads FQNEAQ. This CDR3 is built from 18 residues. One entry per CDR3 protein, called by TCRdb with MiXCR from the reads. The sample has around 430,000 distinct CDR3 sequences; under 45% are singletons. V gene TRBV7-8 combines with J gene TRBJ2-2; a possible D gene is TRBD1 (5 bases). The origin of this receptor is a human donor in good health (CMV status not recorded). Some clones in this sample may be carry-over from other donors' samples. The sequencing here drew on cultured PBMCs, taken from culture after CMV antigen stimulation. Here the CDR3 reads CASRRNLARVMNTGELFF. CDR3 coding DNA: TGTGCCAGCAGACGAAATCTCGCCAGGGTCATGAACACCGGGGAGCTGTTTTTT.